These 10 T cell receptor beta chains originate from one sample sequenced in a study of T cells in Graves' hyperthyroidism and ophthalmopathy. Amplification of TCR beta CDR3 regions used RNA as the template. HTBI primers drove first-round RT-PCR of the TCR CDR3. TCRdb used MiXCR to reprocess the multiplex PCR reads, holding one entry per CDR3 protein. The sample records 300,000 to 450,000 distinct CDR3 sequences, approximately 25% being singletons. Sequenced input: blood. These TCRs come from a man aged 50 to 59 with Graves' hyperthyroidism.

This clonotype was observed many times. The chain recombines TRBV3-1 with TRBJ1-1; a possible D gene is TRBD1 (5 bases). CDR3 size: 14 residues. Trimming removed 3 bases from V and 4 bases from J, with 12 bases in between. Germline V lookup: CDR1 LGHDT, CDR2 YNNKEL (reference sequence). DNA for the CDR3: TGTGCCAGCAGCCAGGGGGTAATAGGCACTGAAGCTTTCTTT. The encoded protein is CASSQGVIGTEAFF.

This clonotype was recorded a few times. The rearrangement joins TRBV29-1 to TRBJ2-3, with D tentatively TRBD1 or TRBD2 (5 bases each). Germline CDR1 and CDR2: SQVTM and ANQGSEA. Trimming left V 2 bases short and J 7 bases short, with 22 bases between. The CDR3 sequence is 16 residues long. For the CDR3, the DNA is TGCAGCGTTGAACGGCTTGGGGACCCCCTGGGGAATACGCAGTATTTT. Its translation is CSVERLGDPLGNTQYF.

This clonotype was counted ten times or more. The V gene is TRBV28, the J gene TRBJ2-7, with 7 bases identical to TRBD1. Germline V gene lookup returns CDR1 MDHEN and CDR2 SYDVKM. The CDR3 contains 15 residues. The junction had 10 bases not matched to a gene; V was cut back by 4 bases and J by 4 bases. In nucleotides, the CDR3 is TGTGCCAGCAGTTCGCCGGGACAGCGGTCGTACGAGCAGTACTTC. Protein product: CASSSPGQRSYEQYF. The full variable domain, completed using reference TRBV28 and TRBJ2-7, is DVKVTQSSRYLVKRTGEKVFLECVQDMDHENMFWYRQDPGLGLRLIYFSYDVKMKEKGDIPEGYSVSREKKERFSLILESASTNQTSMYLCASSSPGQRSYEQYFGPGTRLTVT.

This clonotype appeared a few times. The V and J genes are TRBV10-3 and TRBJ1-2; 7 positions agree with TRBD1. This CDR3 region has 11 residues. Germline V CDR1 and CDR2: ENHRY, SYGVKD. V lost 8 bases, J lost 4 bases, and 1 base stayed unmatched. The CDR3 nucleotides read TGTGCCATCCGGGACAGCTATGGCTACACCTTC. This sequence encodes CAIRDSYGYTF.

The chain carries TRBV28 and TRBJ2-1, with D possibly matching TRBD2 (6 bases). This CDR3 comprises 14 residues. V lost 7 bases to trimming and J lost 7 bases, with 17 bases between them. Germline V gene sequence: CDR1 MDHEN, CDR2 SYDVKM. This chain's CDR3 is CASTPGGKENEQFF. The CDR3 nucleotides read TGTGCCAGCACCCCCGGAGGGAAGGAAAATGAGCAGTTCTTC.

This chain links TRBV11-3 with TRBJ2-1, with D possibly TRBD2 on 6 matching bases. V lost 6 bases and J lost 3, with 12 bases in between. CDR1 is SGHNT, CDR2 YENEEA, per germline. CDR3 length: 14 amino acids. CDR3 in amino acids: CASSSGMNYNEQFF. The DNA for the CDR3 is TGTGCCAGCAGTAGCGGTATGAACTACAATGAGCAGTTCTTC.

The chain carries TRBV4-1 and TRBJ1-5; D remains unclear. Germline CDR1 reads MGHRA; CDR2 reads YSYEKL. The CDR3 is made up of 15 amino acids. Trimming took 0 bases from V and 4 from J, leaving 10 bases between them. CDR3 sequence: CASSQDPRTNQPQHF. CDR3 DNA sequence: TGCGCCAGCAGCCAAGACCCCAGGACTAATCAGCCCCAGCATTTT.

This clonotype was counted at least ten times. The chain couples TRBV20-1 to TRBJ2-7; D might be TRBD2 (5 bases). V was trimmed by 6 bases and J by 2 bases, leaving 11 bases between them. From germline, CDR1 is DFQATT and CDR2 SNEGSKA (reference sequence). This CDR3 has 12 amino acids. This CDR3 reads CSAISGTYEQYF. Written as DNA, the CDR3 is TGCAGTGCCATAAGCGGTACCTACGAGCAGTACTTC.

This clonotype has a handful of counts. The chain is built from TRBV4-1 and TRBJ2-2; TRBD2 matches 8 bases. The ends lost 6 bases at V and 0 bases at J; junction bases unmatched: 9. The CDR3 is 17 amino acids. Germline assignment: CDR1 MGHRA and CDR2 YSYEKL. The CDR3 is CASSHDQTSANTGELFF. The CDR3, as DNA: TGCGCCAGCAGTCACGACCAGACTAGCGCGAACACCGGGGAGCTGTTTTTT.

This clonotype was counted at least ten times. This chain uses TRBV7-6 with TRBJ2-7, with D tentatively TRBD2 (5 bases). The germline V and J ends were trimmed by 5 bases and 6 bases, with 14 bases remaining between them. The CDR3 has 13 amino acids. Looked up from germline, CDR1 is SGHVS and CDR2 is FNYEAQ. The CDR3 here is CASSLTRVGEQYF. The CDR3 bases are TGTGCCAGCAGCCTTACTAGAGTCGGCGAGCAGTACTTC.